This T cell receptor (beta chain) was found in a study of control samples from healthy donors and cancer patients. CDR1 is SQVTM, CDR2 ANQGSEA, per germline. V lost 0 bases and J 0 bases, leaving 6 bases between the germline ends. There are 14 residues in the CDR3. TCRdb's table, derived via immunoSEQ multiplex PCR, lists solely in-frame clones and lacks some. The sample holds under 200,000 clones, about nine tenths seen once. Regarding this clone: Distinct nucleotide sequences in the sample also encode this CDR3.

The V and J genes are TRBV29-1 and TRBJ1-3; D gene ambiguous. The TCR sequence derives from a woman aged 25 to 39 in good health. The sequenced material came from blood. The CDR3 reads CSVEDPSSGNTIYF. The CDR3 nucleotides are TGCAGCGTTGAAGATCCCAGCTCTGGAAACACCATATATTTT.